These 32 T cell receptor beta chains were sequenced from one sample in a study of shared clonotypes between healthy human individuals. Only in-frame clones appear in the TCRdb table, and some are missing; sequencing was by immunoSEQ multiplex PCR. This table holds more than 2,000,000 clones, just over 90% found once. Specimen: naive CD4+ T cells from PBMCs. The subset denotes: CD45RA+ positively selected. These receptors all come from a man younger than 35 in good health. Some clones in this sample may be carry-over from other donors' samples.

This clone was seen only once. The V call is TRBV7-9, the J call TRBJ2-1; D is undetermined. The germline V gene has CDR1 SEHNR and CDR2 FQNEAQ (reference sequence). V shed 5 bases and J shed 5 bases, with 16 bases lying between them. This CDR3 is built from 15 residues. The CDR3 reads CASSRSGYSNNEQFF. The CDR3 DNA is TGTGCCAGCAGCCGCTCGGGCTACTCTAACAATGAGCAGTTCTTC.

This chain connects TRBV7-9 to TRBJ1-2; D is undetermined. CDR3 length: 13 amino acids. Germline values: CDR1 SEHNR, CDR2 FQNEAQ (reference sequence). V lost 1 base to trimming and J lost 6 bases, with 9 bases between them. CDR3 protein: CASSLDGFHGYTF. Here the CDR3 DNA reads TGTGCCAGCAGCTTAGACGGATTCCATGGCTACACCTTC.

The rearrangement links TRBV7-2 to TRBJ2-2; D unclear. Germline CDR1 SGHTA, CDR2 FQGNSA. The CDR3 has 13 amino acids. Trimming took 2 bases from V and 5 from J, leaving 6 bases between them. Here the CDR3 reads CASSLRTTGELFF. The CDR3 bases are TGTGCCAGCAGCTTACGGACGACCGGGGAGCTGTTTTTT. The whole variable domain, filled in from reference TRBV7-2 and TRBJ2-2, reads GAGVSQSPSNKVTEKGKDVELRCDPISGHTALYWYRQSLGQGLEFLIYFQGNSAPDKSGLPSDRFSAERTGGSVSTLTIQRTQQEDSAVYLCASSLRTTGELFFGEGSRLTVL.

About this clone: At the DNA level, this CDR3 is encoded by other sequences in the same sample as well. The rearrangement links TRBV7-2 to TRBJ2-1, with TRBD1 matching over 9 bases. The trim removed 1 base at V and 2 bases at J, leaving 0 bases unmatched. The CDR3 is made up of 15 amino acids. Germline V gene data show CDR1 as SGHTA and CDR2 as FQGNSA. The CDR3 coding sequence is TGTGCCAGCAGCTTAGACAGGGGGCCCTACAATGAGCAGTTCTTC. It is translated as CASSLDRGPYNEQFF.

The chain uses TRBV18 and TRBJ1-1; no definite D call. The CDR3 is made up of 13 amino acids. The V end was cut by 3 bases, the J end by 7 bases, with 12 bases between. Per the germline V gene, CDR1 is KGHSH and CDR2 is LQKENI. As DNA, the CDR3 is TGTGCCAGCTCACCTCTCAGCGAGTTTGAAGCTTTCTTT. It encodes CASSPLSEFEAFF.

This clone was counted between two and nine times. The chain recombines TRBV6-1 with TRBJ1-5, with D uncertain. The germline CDR1 and CDR2 sequences are MNHNS and SASEGT. Trimming stripped 6 bases from V and 2 bases from J, with 5 bases between. The CDR3 spans 12 residues. The CDR3 is CASSQGNQPQHF. In nucleotides, the CDR3 is TGTGCCAGCAGCCAGGGCAATCAGCCCCAGCATTTT.

In DNA, the CDR3 is TGTGCCAGTAGTCCACGGAGTAGAGGGGGAGGCAATCAGCCCCAGCATTTT. Translating it yields CASSPRSRGGGNQPQHF. The gene calls are TRBV19 and TRBJ1-5; TRBD1 is a possible D gene (6 bases). Trimming left V 5 bases short and J 2 bases short, with 19 bases between. This CDR3 contains 17 residues. Per germline, CDR1 LNHDA and CDR2 SQIVND (reference sequence). The complete variable domain, with remaining parts taken from reference TRBV19 and TRBJ1-5, reads DGGITQSPKYLFRKEGQNVTLSCEQNLNHDAMYWYRQDPGQGLRLIYYSQIVNDFQKGDIAEGYSVSREKKESFPLTVTSAQKNPTAFYLCASSPRSRGGGNQPQHFGDGTRLSIL.

The V call is TRBV5-1, the J call TRBJ1-1; 9 positions agree with TRBD1. J was trimmed by 1 base and V by 4 bases; bases with no gene match: 8. The germline V gene has CDR1 SGHRS and CDR2 YFSETQ. The CDR3 spans 16 residues. The CDR3 nucleotides are TGCGCCAGCAGCCCTATCTACAGGGGGCAGAACACTGAAGCTTTCTTT. Protein product: CASSPIYRGQNTEAFF.

This chain joins TRBV7-6 and TRBJ2-1; D may match TRBD1 or TRBD2 (6 bases each). The CDR3 has 15 amino acids. The V and J ends lost 5 bases and 0 bases respectively, with 11 bases between them. CDR1 is SGHVS and CDR2 is FNYEAQ in the germline V gene. The CDR3 DNA reads TGTGCCAGCAGCACAGGGACTCCCTCCTACAATGAGCAGTTCTTC. It translates to CASSTGTPSYNEQFF.

The genes are TRBV9 and TRBJ2-7, with D perhaps matching TRBD1 or TRBD2 (5 bases each). The V gene's germline CDR1 is SGDLS and CDR2 YYNGEE. Trimming removed 3 bases at V and 7 bases at J, with 20 bases between. This CDR3 region has 15 residues. This chain's CDR3 is CASSGRPGPTGEQYF. The DNA for the CDR3 is TGTGCCAGCAGCGGGAGACCGGGACCAACCGGGGAGCAGTACTTC.

The rearrangement uses TRBV5-1 and TRBJ2-3; no clear D gene. Germline V lookup: CDR1 SGHRS, CDR2 YFSETQ. Trimming left V 4 bases short and J 0 bases short, with 12 bases between. This CDR3 is built from 15 residues. The CDR3 here is CASSRTITSTDTQYF. The CDR3 DNA sequence: TGCGCCAGCAGCCGTACAATAACTAGCACAGATACGCAGTATTTT. Combining the CDR3 with reference TRBV5-1 and TRBJ2-3 gives the whole variable domain KAGVTQTPRYLIKTRGQQVTLSCSPISGHRSVSWYQQTPGQGLQFLFEYFSETQRNKGNFPGRFSGRQFSNSRSEMNVSTLELGDSALYLCASSRTITSTDTQYFGPGTRLTVL.

This clone turned up a few times. This chain uses TRBV28 with TRBJ1-2; possibly TRBD1 for D (6 bases). Deletions cut 2 bases from V and 6 bases from J, with 13 bases between. The CDR3 totals 14 residues. Germline V gene lookup returns CDR1 MDHEN and CDR2 SYDVKM. The CDR3 coding sequence is TGTGCCAGCAGTTTAGTCGGGGGGGCGGATGGCTACACCTTC. Amino acid sequence: CASSLVGGADGYTF.

This clone was observed a single time. The rearrangement links TRBV19 to TRBJ1-1; 7 bases line up with TRBD1. CDR1 and CDR2 (germline): LNHDA, SQIVND (reference sequence). CDR3 length: 14 residues. The ends lost 10 bases at V and 5 bases at J; junction bases unmatched: 13. DNA for the CDR3: TGTGCCACCGACCCGACAGGGATTGGAACTGAAGCTTTCTTT. Protein: CATDPTGIGTEAFF.

The V and J genes are TRBV18 and TRBJ2-7, with 9 bases lining up with TRBD2. Germline V lookup: CDR1 KGHSH, CDR2 LQKENI. This CDR3 has 16 residues. Trimming at V came to 4 bases and at J to 0 bases, leaving 7 bases not matched to a gene. CDR3: CASSRSLAGSSYEQYF. The CDR3 DNA sequence: TGTGCCAGCTCACGATCCCTAGCGGGAAGCTCCTACGAGCAGTACTTC.

J is TRBJ2-7 and V is TRBV6-1; 7 bases agree with TRBD2. Trimming at V came to 4 bases and at J to 2 bases, leaving 11 bases not matched to a gene. This CDR3 region has 16 residues. Per the germline V gene, CDR1 is MNHNS and CDR2 is SASEGT. The CDR3 DNA is TGTGCCAGCAGTGCGTATGGGGGAGGGGTCACCTACGAGCAGTACTTC. It translates to CASSAYGGGVTYEQYF.

J is TRBJ1-2 and V is TRBV2, with 11 bases fitting TRBD1. The CDR3 is 15 residues long. V gave up 5 bases and J gave up 8 bases; unmatched junction bases: 10. Germline V CDR1 and CDR2: SNHLY, FYNNEI. The CDR3 coding sequence is TGTGCCAGCAGTCCGTCAGGGACAGGGGGGGGCGGCTACACCTTC. Its protein product is CASSPSGTGGGGYTF.

J is TRBJ2-3 and V is TRBV5-1; a possible D gene is TRBD1 (6 bases). Looked up from germline, CDR1 is SGHRS and CDR2 is YFSETQ. The germline V and J ends were trimmed by 7 bases and 3 bases, with 18 bases remaining between them. The CDR3 is 15 amino acids. CDR3 amino acids: CASGLGQGWTDTQYF. The DNA of the CDR3 is TGCGCCAGCGGCCTGGGCCAGGGGTGGACAGATACGCAGTATTTT. Complete variable domain (other parts from reference TRBV5-1 and TRBJ2-3): KAGVTQTPRYLIKTRGQQVTLSCSPISGHRSVSWYQQTPGQGLQFLFEYFSETQRNKGNFPGRFSGRQFSNSRSEMNVSTLELGDSALYLCASGLGQGWTDTQYFGPGTRLTVL.

This clone was seen only once. V and J are TRBV5-4 and TRBJ2-1; D might be TRBD1 or TRBD2, each matching 7 bases. V lost 4 bases, J lost 4 bases, and 18 bases lay in between. Germline lookup yields CDR1 SGHNT and CDR2 YYREEE (reference sequence). The CDR3 is 16 residues long. In DNA, the CDR3 is TGTGCCAGCAGCCGGACGGGCAGGGGGGGTTACAATGAGCAGTTCTTC. Protein sequence: CASSRTGRGGYNEQFF.

The CDR3 nucleotides are TGTGCCAGCAGCGGGACAGGGGTCGAGACCCAGTACTTC. It yields the protein CASSGTGVETQYF. The J gene is TRBJ2-5, the V gene TRBV6-1; 10 bases are shared with TRBD1. V lost 6 bases, J lost 5 bases, and 3 bases stayed unmatched. Germline values: CDR1 MNHNS, CDR2 SASEGT. CDR3 length: 13 amino acids.

The rearrangement joins TRBV9 to TRBJ1-2; D is ambiguous. The CDR3 runs to 15 residues. The germline gives CDR1 SGDLS, CDR2 YYNGEE. V was clipped by 4 bases and J by 0 bases, with 13 bases between them. The CDR3 bases are TGTGCCAGCAGCCCGCAAGCAGGAGCTAACTATGGCTACACCTTC. Translation gives CASSPQAGANYGYTF.

The rearrangement links TRBV28 to TRBJ1-5; D is ambiguous. The CDR3 contains 13 residues. V was pared by 2 bases and J by 6 bases, with 8 bases between. The germline V gene has CDR1 MDHEN and CDR2 SYDVKM. CDR3 nucleotide sequence: TGTGCCAGCAGTTTAGGCGGGATTCAGCCCCAGCATTTT. Translating it yields CASSLGGIQPQHF.

This clone has a single count. Within the sample, other DNA sequences also encode this same CDR3. The chain is built from TRBV5-1 and TRBJ1-5; unclear D gene. V was pared by 1 base and J by 0 bases, with 8 bases between. The CDR3 is made up of 15 amino acids. Per the germline V gene, CDR1 is SGHRS and CDR2 is YFSETQ. CDR3 bases: TGCGCCAGCAGCTTGTCCGATTATAGCAATCAGCCCCAGCATTTT. This codes for CASSLSDYSNQPQHF.

The chain links TRBV7-3 to TRBJ1-2; D might be TRBD1 (5 bases). The CDR3 sequence is 16 residues long. Germline V CDR1 and CDR2: SGHTA, FQGTGA. Trimming cost V 5 bases and J 8 bases, with 24 bases left between them. The CDR3 loop is CASSPSPGDEEFGYTF. DNA for the CDR3: TGTGCCAGCAGCCCTTCTCCGGGGGACGAGGAGTTCGGCTACACCTTC. The whole variable domain, remainder taken from reference TRBV7-3 and TRBJ1-2, is GAGVSQTPSNKVTEKGKYVELRCDPISGHTALYWYRQSLGQGPEFLIYFQGTGAADDSGLPNDRFFAVRPEGSVSTLKIQRTERGDSAVYLCASSPSPGDEEFGYTFGSGTRLTVV.

The chain recombines TRBV29-1 with TRBJ2-5; 11 bases align to TRBD1. Germline assignment: CDR1 SQVTM and CDR2 ANQGSEA. The CDR3 totals 12 residues. With V trimmed by 6 bases and J by 11 bases, 8 bases remained unmatched. In nucleotides, the CDR3 is TGCAGCGTCCCCGGGACAGGGGGTGAGCAGTACTTC. It translates to CSVPGTGGEQYF.

This clone was seen only a few times. The V gene is TRBV10-3, the J gene TRBJ1-5, with 7 bases lining up with TRBD1. In germline, CDR1 is ENHRY, CDR2 SYGVKD. The CDR3 runs to 13 residues. Unmatched junction bases numbered 9, after V lost 9 bases and J lost 7 bases. The CDR3 protein is CAIAETGTQPQHF. In nucleotides, the CDR3 is TGTGCCATTGCCGAGACAGGGACACAGCCCCAGCATTTT.

This chain connects TRBV5-1 to TRBJ2-7; 10 nucleotides match TRBD1. Germline loops: CDR1 SGHRS, CDR2 YFSETQ. The CDR3 extends over 16 amino acids. V trimming: 0 bases; J trimming: 3 bases; junction bases outside the gene matches: 6. This CDR3 reads CASSLGGTGAIYEQYF. For the CDR3, the DNA is TGCGCCAGCAGCTTGGGAGGGACAGGGGCGATCTACGAGCAGTACTTC.

This clone has only one observation. The genes are TRBV19 and TRBJ2-1, with D possibly being TRBD2 (6 bases). Germline V gene lookup returns CDR1 LNHDA and CDR2 SQIVND (reference sequence). The CDR3 extends over 15 amino acids. The V end lost 5 bases, the J end lost 2 bases, and 13 bases lay between the germline ends. The CDR3 DNA follows: TGTGCCAGTAGTTCGAGGAGGGCCACCTACAATGAGCAGTTCTTC. Protein sequence: CASSSRRATYNEQFF.

The gene calls are TRBV2 and TRBJ2-5, with unresolved D. Trimming stripped 11 bases from V and 5 bases from J, with 15 bases between. The CDR3 sequence is 12 residues long. Germline V gene data show CDR1 as SNHLY and CDR2 as FYNNEI. DNA of the CDR3: TGTGCCTTAAGGAGTGATAAGGAGACCCAGTACTTC. As protein: CALRSDKETQYF.

The chain is built from TRBV20-1 and TRBJ1-1; possible D gene TRBD1, 6 bases. CDR1 DFQATT and CDR2 SNEGSKA come from the germline V gene (reference sequence). There are 11 residues in the CDR3. CDR3 DNA sequence: TGCCTGGGGGCTGGGGACACTGAAGCTTTCTTT. It yields the protein CLGAGDTEAFF.

The chain has TRBV15 and TRBJ1-3; no firm D call. The CDR3 extends over 12 amino acids. V was pared by 0 bases and J by 5 bases, with 2 bases between. Germline V gene data show CDR1 as LNHNV and CDR2 as YYDKDF (reference sequence). CDR3 sequence: CATSRDRNTIYF. CDR3 DNA sequence: TGTGCCACCAGCAGAGATAGAAACACCATATATTTT.

With regard to this clone: Other DNA sequences in the sample encode the same CDR3. The CDR3 here is CASSVGSPGTEAFF. CDR3 in DNA: TGTGCCAGCAGCGTGGGCAGCCCGGGGACTGAAGCTTTCTTT. The V call is TRBV9, the J call TRBJ1-1; D unresolved. The germline V gene has CDR1 SGDLS and CDR2 YYNGEE. The CDR3 sequence is 14 residues long. Trimming took off 2 bases at V and 5 bases at J, with 13 bases between the two ends.

CDR3 region: CASSLVSQGSEQFF. The DNA for the CDR3 is TGTGCCAGCAGCTTAGTCAGCCAGGGCAGTGAGCAGTTCTTC. V is TRBV7-2 and J is TRBJ2-1, with D perhaps matching TRBD1 (5 bases). The CDR3 contains 14 residues. Germline CDR1 reads SGHTA; CDR2 reads FQGNSA. The V end was cut by 1 base, the J end by 9 bases, with 13 bases between.